These 15 T cell receptor beta chains share one sample of origin, sequenced in a study of technical replicates of blood from a handful of donors (dated by TCRdb to about 2017). The library was obtained by the immunoSEQ multiplex PCR assay. Drawn from immuneACCESS, this table holds only the in-frame rearrangements with V and J called that TCRdb kept. Clones are partly lost; checked studies trace under half to an unresolved V gene and leave the rest unexplained. The sample table lists around 60,000 clones, more than 85% of them with a count of one. The biggest ten clones account for about 4.5% of the sample. The sequenced material came from PBMCs. All receptors derive from a human donor in good health. Some clones in this sample may be carry-over from other donors' samples.

The V gene is TRBV19, the J gene TRBJ2-7; TRBD2 aligns across 11 bases. This CDR3 has 15 residues. V shed 2 bases and J 6 bases; nucleotides not matched to a gene: 6. Germline CDR1 reads LNHDA; CDR2 reads SQIVND (reference sequence). CDR3 loop: CASSITGLAVPEQYF. The CDR3 nucleotides are TGTGCCAGTAGTATAACGGGACTAGCGGTCCCCGAGCAGTACTTC.

V usage is TRBV6-4 and J usage is TRBJ2-3; TRBD2 might be the D (6 bases). The CDR3 spans 14 residues. V shed 0 bases and J shed 4 bases, with 8 bases lying between them. Germline loops: CDR1 MRHNA, CDR2 SNTAGT. This CDR3 is CASSDSTGADTQYF. CDR3 DNA: TGTGCCAGCAGTGACTCGACGGGGGCAGATACGCAGTATTTT.

J is TRBJ1-5 and V is TRBV28; TRBD1 matches 7 bases. Germline V gene data show CDR1 as MDHEN and CDR2 as SYDVKM. Trimming cost V 3 bases and J 2 bases; bases outside gene matches: 4. CDR3 length equals 15 residues. CDR3 DNA: TGTGCCAGCAGTTTGGGGGACAGAGGCAATCAGCCCCAGCATTTT. Encoded protein: CASSLGDRGNQPQHF.

The CDR3: CASSDPGTGHTEAFF. CDR3 DNA: TGTGCCAGCAGTGATCCCGGGACAGGGCACACTGAAGCTTTCTTT. The J gene is TRBJ1-1, the V gene TRBV25-1; 9 positions match TRBD1. The CDR3 spans 15 residues. Germline CDR1 and CDR2: MGHDK and SYGVNS. V was clipped by 3 bases and J by 3 bases; unmatched bases: 5.

The sample holds one count of this clone. The chain combines TRBV30 with TRBJ2-7, with a weak D call TRBD2 (6 bases). Germline V CDR1 and CDR2: GTSNPN, SVGIG (reference sequence). This CDR3 comprises 14 residues. Trimming shortened V by 2 bases and J by 1 base, and 12 bases separated the two germline ends. The DNA of the CDR3 is TGTGCCTGGAGTATTGCAGGGACTTCCTACGAGCAGTACTTC. Its protein product is CAWSIAGTSYEQYF.

The CDR3: CASSPATSGSITGELFF. CDR3 DNA sequence: TGTGCCAGCTCCCCCGCGACCAGCGGGAGCATAACCGGGGAGCTGTTTTTT. The rearrangement uses TRBV18 and TRBJ2-2, with 8 bases aligning to TRBD2. This CDR3 is 17 amino acids long. From germline, CDR1 is KGHSH and CDR2 LQKENI. J lost 5 bases, V lost 6 bases, and 14 bases had no gene match.

The gene calls are TRBV14 and TRBJ2-2; 7 bases fit TRBD1. CDR3 length equals 15 residues. Germline values: CDR1 SGHDN, CDR2 FVKESK. After removal of 3 bases from V and 8 bases from J, the junction contained 9 bases not matched to a gene. CDR3 nucleotides: TGTGCCAGCAGCCATGCGCGACAGGGATCGGGGGAGCTGTTTTTT. Encoded protein: CASSHARQGSGELFF.

The J gene is TRBJ1-2, the V gene TRBV6-6; D not resolved. This CDR3 contains 13 residues. Germline loops: CDR1 MNHNY, CDR2 SVGAGI (reference sequence). Trimming removed 10 bases at V and 0 bases at J, with 12 bases between. The CDR3 region has the DNA TGTGCCACCCGGTTTGAGGCTAACTATGGCTACACCTTC. It translates to CATRFEANYGYTF.

The chain links TRBV9 to TRBJ1-2; weak D call: TRBD1 (6 bases). In germline, CDR1 is SGDLS, CDR2 YYNGEE. The CDR3 has 14 residues. Trimming shortened V by 0 bases and J by 5 bases, and 11 bases separated the two germline ends. The chain's CDR3 is CASSVGDRTYGYTF. DNA for the CDR3: TGTGCCAGCAGCGTAGGAGACAGGACATATGGCTACACCTTC.

J is TRBJ2-3 and V is TRBV29-1, with 9 nucleotides matching TRBD2. The V segment lost 5 bases and the J segment 4 bases; nucleotides outside the gene matches: 4. The CDR3 length is 13 residues. Looked up from germline, CDR1 is SQVTM and CDR2 is ANQGSEA. The CDR3: CSVRLAGPDTQYF. CDR3 coding DNA: TGCAGCGTTCGCCTAGCGGGGCCAGATACGCAGTATTTT.

The chain carries TRBV30 and TRBJ2-7; no firm D call. Germline loops: CDR1 GTSNPN, CDR2 SVGIG (reference sequence). The V gene lost 0 bases and the J gene lost 0 bases, with 9 bases spanning the gap. The CDR3 consists of 14 residues. The CDR3 sequence: CAWSVLESSYEQYF. CDR3 in DNA: TGTGCCTGGAGTGTCTTAGAGAGCTCCTACGAGCAGTACTTC.

The rearrangement uses TRBV15 and TRBJ1-1, with D possibly being TRBD1 (5 bases). Germline lookup yields CDR1 LNHNV and CDR2 YYDKDF (reference sequence). This CDR3 has 15 amino acids. V gave up 0 bases and J gave up 4 bases, with 12 bases separating them. The CDR3 loop is CATSRDRGTTTEAFF. The CDR3 DNA sequence: TGTGCCACCAGCAGAGATCGGGGGACGACCACTGAAGCTTTCTTT.

The V gene is TRBV6-1, the J gene TRBJ2-1; D possibly corresponds to TRBD1 (5 bases). This CDR3 is built from 14 residues. The germline V and J ends were trimmed by 3 bases and 6 bases, with 12 bases remaining between them. The germline gives CDR1 MNHNS, CDR2 SASEGT. The CDR3 sequence is CASSEQGRGNEQFF. The CDR3 DNA reads TGTGCCAGCAGTGAGCAGGGTCGAGGCAATGAGCAGTTCTTC.

The chain is built from TRBV2 and TRBJ2-3; D possibly corresponds to TRBD2 (6 bases). Germline V gene data show CDR1 as SNHLY and CDR2 as FYNNEI. The CDR3 totals 14 residues. Trimming shortened V by 3 bases and J by 1 base, and 8 bases separated the two germline ends. CDR3 sequence: CASSDGGGTDTQYF. The CDR3 region has the DNA TGTGCCAGCAGTGATGGCGGGGGCACAGATACGCAGTATTTT.

The chain combines TRBV2 with TRBJ1-5; D remains unclear. Germline loops: CDR1 SNHLY, CDR2 FYNNEI. CDR3 length: 15 amino acids. Trimming pared 3 bases from V and 0 bases from J, leaving 9 bases between. The CDR3 is CASSDPRISNQPQHF. Here the CDR3 DNA reads TGTGCCAGCAGTGACCCTAGAATTAGCAATCAGCCCCAGCATTTT.